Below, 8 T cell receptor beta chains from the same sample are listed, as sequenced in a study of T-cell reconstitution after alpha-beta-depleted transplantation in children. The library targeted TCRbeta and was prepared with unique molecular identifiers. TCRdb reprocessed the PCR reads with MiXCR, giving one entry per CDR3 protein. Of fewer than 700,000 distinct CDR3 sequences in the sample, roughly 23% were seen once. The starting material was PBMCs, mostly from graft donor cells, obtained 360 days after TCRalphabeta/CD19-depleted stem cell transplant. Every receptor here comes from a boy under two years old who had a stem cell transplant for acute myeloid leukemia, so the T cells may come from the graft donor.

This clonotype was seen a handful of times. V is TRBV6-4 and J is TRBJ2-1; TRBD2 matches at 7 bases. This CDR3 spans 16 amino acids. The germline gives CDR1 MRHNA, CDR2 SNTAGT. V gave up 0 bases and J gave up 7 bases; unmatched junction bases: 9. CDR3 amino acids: CASSDSLGLGINEQFF. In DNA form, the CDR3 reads TGTGCCAGCAGTGACTCATTAGGACTAGGGATAAATGAGCAGTTCTTC.

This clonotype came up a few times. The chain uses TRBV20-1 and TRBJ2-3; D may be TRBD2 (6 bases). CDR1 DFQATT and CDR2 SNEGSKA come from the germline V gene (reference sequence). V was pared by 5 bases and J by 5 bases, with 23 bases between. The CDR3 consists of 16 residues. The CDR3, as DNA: TGCAGTGCTGTGAGTCTGACAAGGAGGGGACTAGATACGCAGTATTTT. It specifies CSAVSLTRRGLDTQYF.

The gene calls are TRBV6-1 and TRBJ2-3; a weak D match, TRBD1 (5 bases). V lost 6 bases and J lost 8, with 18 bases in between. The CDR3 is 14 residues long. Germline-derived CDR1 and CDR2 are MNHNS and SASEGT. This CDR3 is CASSLGTVRGTQYF. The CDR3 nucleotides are TGTGCCAGCAGCCTCGGCACAGTAAGGGGTACGCAGTATTTT.

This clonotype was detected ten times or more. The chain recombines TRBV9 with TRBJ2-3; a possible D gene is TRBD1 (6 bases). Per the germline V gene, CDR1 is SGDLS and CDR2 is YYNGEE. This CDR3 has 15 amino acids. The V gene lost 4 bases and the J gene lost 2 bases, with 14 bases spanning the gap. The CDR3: CASSTGQTSTDTQYF. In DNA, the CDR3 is TGTGCCAGCAGCACCGGACAGACTTCCACAGATACGCAGTATTTT.

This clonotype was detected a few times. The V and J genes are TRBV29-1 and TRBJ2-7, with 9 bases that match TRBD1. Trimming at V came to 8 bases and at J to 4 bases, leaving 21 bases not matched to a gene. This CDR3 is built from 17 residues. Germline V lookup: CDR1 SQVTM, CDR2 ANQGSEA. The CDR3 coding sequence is TGCAGCACTTCAAGGGGACAGGGTGTTGGGGCGGGGTACGAGCAGTACTTC. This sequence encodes CSTSRGQGVGAGYEQYF.

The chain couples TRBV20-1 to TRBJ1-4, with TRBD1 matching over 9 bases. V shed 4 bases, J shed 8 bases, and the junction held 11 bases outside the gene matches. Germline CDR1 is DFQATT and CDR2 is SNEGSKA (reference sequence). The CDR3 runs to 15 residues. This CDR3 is CSAISPGQGIEKLFF. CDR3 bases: TGCAGTGCTATCTCTCCGGGACAGGGAATCGAAAAACTGTTTTTT.

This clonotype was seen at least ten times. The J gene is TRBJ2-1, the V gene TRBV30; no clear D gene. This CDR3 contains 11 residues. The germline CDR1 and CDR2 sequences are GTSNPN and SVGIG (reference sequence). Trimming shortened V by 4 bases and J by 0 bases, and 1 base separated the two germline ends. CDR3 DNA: TGTGCCTGGACCTCCTACAATGAGCAGTTCTTC. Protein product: CAWTSYNEQFF.

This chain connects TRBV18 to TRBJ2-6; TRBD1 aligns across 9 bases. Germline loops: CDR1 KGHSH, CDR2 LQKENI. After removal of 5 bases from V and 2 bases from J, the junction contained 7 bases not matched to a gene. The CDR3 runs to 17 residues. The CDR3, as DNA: TGTGCCAGCTCAGGGGACAGGGATGTCACTGGGGCCAACGTCCTGACTTTC. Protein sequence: CASSGDRDVTGANVLTF.